Listed below are T cell receptor beta chains from one sample, sequenced in a study of T-cell memory formation after mild COVID-19. TCRdb fed the 5' RACE reads into MiXCR, producing one record per CDR3 protein. The sample has under 700,000 distinct CDR3 sequences; 20% are singletons. The sample comprised PBMCs or a T cell subset sorted from them (not recorded which). The receptors originated from an adult woman who had mild COVID-19 (a few samples of this study predate the infection). Cell type and time point are not known. CDR3s include the opening cysteine and the closing phenylalanine or tryptophan. Fields, in order: V gene, D gene, J gene, clone size, CDR3 DNA, CDR3 protein. D genes are given only for firm matches. Some rows mark clone size as missing; the rest say once, few, many or name a class of expanded clone.

>TRBV12-3/TRBV12-4|.|TRBJ1-1|.
TGTGCCAGCAGTTTAGCAGGGACCCTGAACACTGAAGCTTTCTTT
CASSLAGTLNTEAFF
>TRBV5-1|.|TRBJ2-7|few
TGCGCCAGCAGCGAAACCGGGACTGGATTCTACGAGCAGTACTTC
CASSETGTGFYEQYF
>TRBV7-9|.|TRBJ2-7|few
TGTGCCAGCAGCTTAGTTCCTAGCTCCTACGAGCAGTACTTC
CASSLVPSSYEQYF
>TRBV6-5|.|TRBJ1-6|.
TGTGCCAGCAGTTATTCGGACGGGGCAGGGAGGTCCTATAATTCACCCCTCCACTTT
CASSYSDGAGRSYNSPLHF
>TRBV2|.|TRBJ1-2|few
TGTGCCAGCCAAGAGTCAGCGATCGGCTACACCTTC
CASQESAIGYTF
>TRBV9|.|TRBJ1-1|few
TGTGCCAGCAGTAGACAGGACTTGAACACTGAAGCTTTCTTT
CASSRQDLNTEAFF
>TRBV7-2|.|TRBJ2-6|few
TGTGCCAGCAGCTTATCAGGGACCCCCTCTGGGGCCAACGTCCTGACTTTC
CASSLSGTPSGANVLTF
>TRBV19|.|TRBJ2-7|many
TGTGCCAGTAGTATTGGAGGGTCCTACGAGCAGTACTTC
CASSIGGSYEQYF
>TRBV7-9|.|TRBJ1-5|.
TGTGCCAGCAGTCCCCCAGTGGGGAGCCCTCAGCCCCAGCATTTT
CASSPPVGSPQPQHF
>TRBV12-3/TRBV12-4|.|TRBJ1-2|.
TGTGCCAGCAGCTGGGGTAGGGGTGTCTATGGCTACACCTTC
CASSWGRGVYGYTF
>TRBV30|.|TRBJ1-1|.
TGTGCCTGGAGTCAGATAAACAGGGCTAGTGAAGCTTTCTTT
CAWSQINRASEAFF
>TRBV5-4|TRBD1|TRBJ2-5|few
TGTGCCAGCAGCTCCGGGACAGGCGTGGGGGAGACCCAGTACTTC
CASSSGTGVGETQYF
>TRBV9|TRBD1|TRBJ2-5|.
TGTGCCAGCAGCGTAGCCTCCCCACTCACCCCGCTGGACAGGGATCAAGAGACCCAGTACTTC
CASSVASPLTPLDRDQETQYF
>TRBV15|.|TRBJ2-5|few
TGTGCCACCAGCAGTTCGTATGAGGAGACCCAGTACTTC
CATSSSYEETQYF
>TRBV15|.|TRBJ2-1|.
TGTGCCACCAGCAGCGGGACAGAGCAGTTCTTC
CATSSGTEQFF
>TRBV30|.|TRBJ2-7|.
TGTGCCTGGAAGGGGGGCTACGAGCAGTACTTC
CAWKGGYEQYF
>TRBV7-2|TRBD2|TRBJ2-1|few
TGTGCCAGCAGCTTGGCTAGCGGATTATACAATGAGCAGTTCTTC
CASSLASGLYNEQFF
>TRBV6-5|.|TRBJ2-7|few
TGTGCCAGCAGTTACTCGTATCGGGATACCTACGAGCAGTACTTC
CASSYSYRDTYEQYF
>TRBV7-2|TRBD1|TRBJ1-4|.
TGTGCCAGCAGCCCGGCACCCGGGACAGCCAACCGACTGTTTTTT
CASSPAPGTANRLFF
>TRBV5-1|.|TRBJ2-7|few
TGCGCCAGCAGCTTCGGGCAGGGAAAAGGCTCCTACGAGCAGTACTTC
CASSFGQGKGSYEQYF
>TRBV25-1|.|TRBJ1-3|.
TGTGCCAGCACCAAGGCGGGTAACACCATATATTTT
CASTKAGNTIYF
>TRBV9|.|TRBJ2-7|.
TGTGCCAGCAGCCCACAAATAGGGGGCGAGCAGTACTTC
CASSPQIGGEQYF
>TRBV5-1|TRBD1|TRBJ2-5|few
TGCGCCAGCGCGACAGGGGGCGGTTCAGAGACCCAGTACTTC
CASATGGGSETQYF
>TRBV7-9|TRBD1|TRBJ2-7|.
TGTGCCAGCAGCTCCAATCGGGACAGCGCCTACGAGCAGTACTTC
CASSSNRDSAYEQYF
>TRBV6-5|.|TRBJ1-3|.
TGTGCCAGCAGTTACTCGATCGGCGGGTTTGGAAACACCATATATTTT
CASSYSIGGFGNTIYF
>TRBV10-3|TRBD2|TRBJ2-1|few
TGTGCCATCGCGGGACTAGCGGACTACAATGAGCAGTTCTTC
CAIAGLADYNEQFF
>TRBV9|TRBD2|TRBJ2-5|.
TGTGCCAGCAGCCCCGACTGGGGTTGGGCGGGGGGAGGAGTAGGAGAGACCCAGTACTTC
CASSPDWGWAGGGVGETQYF
>TRBV20-1|TRBD1|TRBJ1-5|.
TGCAGTGCTCCCCCAGGGGGGCAATATAGCAATCAGCCCCAGCATTTT
CSAPPGGQYSNQPQHF
>TRBV20-1|TRBD2|TRBJ2-2|once
TGCAGTGCTAAACCTGGACTAGCGGGAGACACCGGGGAGCTGTTTTTT
CSAKPGLAGDTGELFF
>TRBV6-5|.|TRBJ1-3|few
TGTGCCAGCAGTTACCGAGGCTCTGGAAACACCATATATTTT
CASSYRGSGNTIYF
>TRBV7-9|TRBD2|TRBJ2-7|few
TGTGCCAGCAGCTTAGCCAGGAGCGGGAGTCGGTACGAGCAGTACTTC
CASSLARSGSRYEQYF